Below are 11 T cell receptor beta chains sequenced from a single sample in a study of blood T cell repertoires in COVID-19. Sequenced by immunoSEQ multiplex PCR; TCRdb stores in-frame clones only, minus some. The table shows under 50,000 clones, with just under 70% occurring only once. Material for sequencing was peripheral blood. The receptors stem from an elderly man with acute or convalescent COVID-19.

This clone was picked up one time. The rearrangement links TRBV7-2 to TRBJ1-4; the D is unclear. Trimming took off 6 bases at V and 7 bases at J, with 18 bases between the two ends. The length of the CDR3 is 15 residues. The germline CDR1 and CDR2 sequences are SGHTA and FQGNSA. The chain's CDR3 is CASSPQARRGEKLFF. CDR3 in DNA: TGTGCCAGCAGTCCCCAAGCAAGGAGAGGTGAAAAACTGTTTTTT. Full variable domain (remainder filled in from reference TRBV7-2 and TRBJ1-4): GAGVSQSPSNKVTEKGKDVELRCDPISGHTALYWYRQSLGQGLEFLIYFQGNSAPDKSGLPSDRFSAERTGGSVSTLTIQRTQQEDSAVYLCASSPQARRGEKLFFGSGTQLSVL.

This chain uses TRBV5-1 with TRBJ2-7, with D possibly being TRBD2 (5 bases). V shed 0 bases and J shed 3 bases, with 13 bases lying between them. Germline V CDR1 and CDR2: SGHRS, YFSETQ. The CDR3 runs to 15 residues. The CDR3 nucleotides read TGCGCCAGCAGCTTGGATGGGAGTTATTACTACGAGCAGTACTTC. Translated: CASSLDGSYYYEQYF.

The chain combines TRBV6-6 with TRBJ2-4, with 7 bases that match TRBD2. Germline CDR1 reads MNHNY; CDR2 reads SVGAGI (reference sequence). The CDR3 is made up of 14 amino acids. J gave up 6 bases and V 7 bases, and 9 bases lay outside the gene matches. The CDR3 loop is CASTPGGRGNIQYF. The CDR3 coding sequence is TGTGCCAGCACCCCCGGGGGGAGGGGAAACATTCAGTACTTC.

This rearrangement joins TRBV28 to TRBJ1-5, with no clear D. Germline V gene data show CDR1 as MDHEN and CDR2 as SYDVKM. The CDR3 is 14 residues long. The ends were cut back, 2 bases at V and 5 bases at J, with 10 bases in the middle. The CDR3 sequence: CASSLARVDQPQHF. As DNA, the CDR3 is TGTGCCAGCAGTTTAGCGAGGGTCGATCAGCCCCAGCATTTT. Filled out from reference TRBV28 and TRBJ1-5, the complete variable domain reads DVKVTQSSRYLVKRTGEKVFLECVQDMDHENMFWYRQDPGLGLRLIYFSYDVKMKEKGDIPEGYSVSREKKERFSLILESASTNQTSMYLCASSLARVDQPQHFGDGTRLSIL.

The chain joins TRBV18 to TRBJ2-1; 10 bases are shared with TRBD2. The length of the CDR3 is 15 residues. Germline V lookup: CDR1 KGHSH, CDR2 LQKENI. V was clipped by 2 bases and J by 6 bases; unmatched bases: 4. The CDR3 spells CASSPLAGGFNEQFF. The CDR3 bases are TGTGCCAGCTCACCATTAGCGGGGGGTTTCAATGAGCAGTTCTTC.

V usage is TRBV7-8 and J usage is TRBJ1-6; 10 bases agree with TRBD1. With V trimmed by 0 bases and J by 19 bases, 9 bases remained unmatched. This CDR3 has 14 amino acids. From germline, CDR1 is SGHVS and CDR2 FQNEAQ. CDR3 DNA: TGTGCCAGCAGCTTAGCAGCCACCGGGACAGGGGTGCACTTT. Protein sequence: CASSLAATGTGVHF.

This clone was recorded only once. This chain uses TRBV5-1 with TRBJ2-5; 11 positions agree with TRBD2. The CDR3 loop spans 15 amino acids. J lost 5 bases, V lost 4 bases, and 7 bases had no gene match. Germline-derived CDR1 and CDR2 are SGHRS and YFSETQ. CDR3 region: CASSRGVAGGETQYF. In DNA form, the CDR3 reads TGCGCCAGCAGCCGCGGGGTAGCGGGGGGGGAGACCCAGTACTTC.

This clone was seen a handful of times. V gene TRBV10-3 combines with J gene TRBJ2-7, with D possibly TRBD2 on 8 matching bases. V was shortened by 5 bases and J by 7 bases, with 18 bases between the two germline ends. Germline CDR1 ENHRY, CDR2 SYGVKD. The CDR3 runs 14 residues. In DNA form, the CDR3 reads TGTGCCATCAGTACCGGGACTAGGGGGCGGGAGCAGTACTTC. It is translated as CAISTGTRGREQYF.

The genes are TRBV2 and TRBJ2-3, with D possibly being TRBD2 (7 bases). Germline CDR1 SNHLY, CDR2 FYNNEI. V lost 2 bases and J 4 bases, leaving 13 bases between the germline ends. The length of the CDR3 is 15 residues. The CDR3 sequence: CASSESGGVADTQYF. As DNA, the CDR3 is TGTGCCAGCAGTGAATCGGGGGGCGTTGCAGATACGCAGTATTTT.

The chain has TRBV6-5 and TRBJ1-5, with no clear D. This CDR3 region has 15 residues. With 2 bases removed from V and 0 bases from J, the gap between germline ends came to 8 bases. The germline gives CDR1 MNHEY, CDR2 SVGAGI. DNA for the CDR3: TGTGCCAGCAGTTACCCGGGGAATAGCAATCAGCCCCAGCATTTT. Encoded protein: CASSYPGNSNQPQHF.

The chain links TRBV11-2 to TRBJ1-1; possible D gene TRBD1, 6 bases. Trimming removed 5 bases at V and 1 base at J, with 11 bases between. The CDR3 is made up of 14 amino acids. The germline CDR1 and CDR2 sequences are SGHAT and FQNNGV. CDR3 protein: CASSRGLGNTEAFF. The CDR3 nucleotides read TGTGCCAGCAGCAGGGGGTTGGGGAACACTGAAGCTTTCTTT.